This entry lists 21 T cell receptor beta chains sequenced from one sample in a study of CD4 T cells in relation to SARS-CoV-2 and coronaviruses. Unexposed donor CD4+ T cells date from about 2011-2018, before the COVID-19 pandemic. After nine to ten days of culture, CD4+ T cells were isolated. Their antigens are not known. Repertoires were generated with immunoSEQ multiplex PCR, while TCRdb's copy carries only in-frame clones and drops some. In the table there are 18,000 or so clones, approximately 80% of which are singletons. Sequenced material: CD4+ T cells from PBMCs, cultured in vitro. The receptors were gathered from a human donor in good health.

This clone was counted between two and nine times. This chain links TRBV30 with TRBJ2-3, with 14 nucleotides matching TRBD2. The V gene end was trimmed by 3 bases and the J gene end by 6 bases; junction bases not matched to a gene: 8. This CDR3 spans 16 amino acids. Germline CDR1 and CDR2: GTSNPN and SVGIG (reference sequence). The CDR3 DNA reads TGTGCCTGGAGAAAAGGGACTAGCGGGAGTCGGGATACGCAGTATTTT. This codes for CAWRKGTSGSRDTQYF. Filled out from reference TRBV30 and TRBJ2-3, the complete variable domain reads SQTIHQWPATLVQPVGSPLSLECTVEGTSNPNLYWYRQAAGRGLQLLFYSVGIGQISSEVPQNLSASRPQDRQFILSSKKLLLSDSGFYLCAWRKGTSGSRDTQYFGPGTRLTVL.

The chain carries TRBV10-3 and TRBJ2-7, with D perhaps matching TRBD2 (7 bases). The CDR3 covers 15 residues. The germline gives CDR1 ENHRY, CDR2 SYGVKD. V was cut by 5 bases and J by 4 bases, with 18 bases left in between. The CDR3 nucleotides read TGTGCCATCAGTAACGGGGGGCACGGAGTTTACGAGCAGTACTTC. This codes for CAISNGGHGVYEQYF.

V gene TRBV24-1 combines with J gene TRBJ2-7; 9 bases match TRBD2. Germline CDR1 reads KGHDR; CDR2 reads SFDVKD. CDR3 length: 16 amino acids. V was clipped by 4 bases and J by 5 bases; unmatched bases: 11. The CDR3 is CATSDSKREALDEQYF. CDR3 sequence (DNA): TGTGCCACCAGTGACAGTAAGCGGGAGGCGTTAGACGAGCAGTACTTC.

V and J are TRBV10-3 and TRBJ2-3; D unresolved. The length of the CDR3 is 16 residues. Germline loops: CDR1 ENHRY, CDR2 SYGVKD. The ends were cut back, 0 bases at V and 0 bases at J, with 10 bases in the middle. The CDR3 DNA sequence: TGTGCCATCAGTGAGTCGATGGCATCCAGCACAGATACGCAGTATTTT. Translated, it gives CAISESMASSTDTQYF.

The chain recombines TRBV11-1 with TRBJ2-5, with 7 positions matching TRBD1. V was pared by 7 bases and J by 5 bases, with 13 bases of the junction left unmatched. CDR1 is SGHAT, CDR2 FQDESV, per germline (reference sequence). The length of the CDR3 is 15 residues. CDR3 coding DNA: TGTGCCAGCACCCCGAAGGGGGCGCAAGGGGAGACCCAGTACTTC. This codes for CASTPKGAQGETQYF.

The chain uses TRBV15 and TRBJ1-2; possibly TRBD1 for D (5 bases). CDR1 and CDR2 (germline): LNHNV, YYDKDF (reference sequence). The CDR3 extends over 15 amino acids. Trimming cost V 3 bases and J 4 bases, with 15 bases left between them. For the CDR3, the DNA is TGTGCCACCAGCAGGGGGTTCGGGACGGTCTATGGCTACACCTTC. It codes for CATSRGFGTVYGYTF.

CDR3 nucleotides: TGTGCCAGCAGTTTATCAAGGGGTCTTAACTATGGCTACACCTTC. This sequence encodes CASSLSRGLNYGYTF. V usage is TRBV27 and J usage is TRBJ1-2; TRBD1 is a possible D gene (5 bases). This CDR3 has 15 residues. Germline CDR1 is MNHEY and CDR2 is SMNVEV (reference sequence). With 0 bases removed from V and 1 base from J, the gap between germline ends came to 9 bases.

The rearrangement uses TRBV2 and TRBJ1-1, with D perhaps TRBD1 (6 bases). CDR1 and CDR2 from the germline V gene are SNHLY and FYNNEI. This CDR3 spans 14 amino acids. The V gene lost 7 bases and the J gene lost 4 bases, with 16 bases spanning the gap. The CDR3 protein is CASTREGVGTEAFF. CDR3 sequence (DNA): TGTGCCAGCACCAGGGAGGGGGTTGGCACTGAAGCTTTCTTT.

The chain is built from TRBV5-1 and TRBJ1-1, with D maybe TRBD1 (5 bases). The CDR3 length is 16 residues. The V end lost 0 bases, the J end lost 6 bases, and 18 bases lay between the germline ends. From germline, CDR1 is SGHRS and CDR2 YFSETQ. The CDR3 region is CASSLAGPGRDSEAFF. DNA for the CDR3: TGCGCCAGCAGCTTGGCAGGGCCAGGGAGGGATTCTGAAGCTTTCTTT.

The V gene is TRBV2, the J gene TRBJ1-2; no reliable D call. CDR1 is SNHLY and CDR2 is FYNNEI in the germline V gene. The CDR3 sequence is 13 residues long. V lost 8 bases, J lost 5 bases, and 15 bases lay in between. CDR3 sequence: CASLGGVGYGYTF. The CDR3 DNA is TGTGCCAGCCTAGGAGGAGTGGGTTATGGCTACACCTTC.

V and J are TRBV6-2 or TRBV6-3 and TRBJ1-2, with D uncertain. Trimming shortened V by 4 bases and J by 2 bases, and 11 bases separated the two germline ends. Germline CDR1 is MNHEY and CDR2 is SVGEGT. This CDR3 contains 14 residues. The CDR3 region has the DNA TGTGCCAGCAGTTCCGGACGGACGAACTATGGCTACACCTTC. This encodes CASSSGRTNYGYTF.

This clone was observed once. V usage is TRBV6-1 and J usage is TRBJ1-1, with 7 bases identical to TRBD1. J gave up 4 bases and V 3 bases, and 8 bases lay outside the gene matches. Germline-derived CDR1 and CDR2 are MNHNS and SASEGT. The CDR3 covers 15 residues. For the CDR3, the DNA is TGTGCCAGCAGTGAGAGCGACAGGGTAGGCACTGAAGCTTTCTTT. This gives the protein CASSESDRVGTEAFF.

This rearrangement joins TRBV7-9 to TRBJ2-7; the match to TRBD2 covers 10 bases. This CDR3 is 13 amino acids long. Germline lookup yields CDR1 SEHNR and CDR2 FQNEAQ (reference sequence). The junction had 7 bases not matched to a gene; V was cut back by 8 bases and J by 6 bases. CDR3 in amino acids: CASLASGSAEQYF. The CDR3 nucleotides are TGTGCCAGCTTAGCTAGCGGGAGCGCCGAGCAGTACTTC.

The chain couples TRBV27 to TRBJ2-3; 11 positions match TRBD2. The CDR3 covers 19 residues. Trimming cost V 2 bases and J 3 bases; bases outside gene matches: 13. CDR1 is MNHEY and CDR2 is SMNVEV in the germline V gene (reference sequence). Written as DNA, the CDR3 is TGTGCCAGCAGTTTAAATTGGTTAAACCGACTAGCGGGAACAGATACGCAGTATTTT. It is translated as CASSLNWLNRLAGTDTQYF.

This chain links TRBV5-1 with TRBJ2-1, with D hard to call. V dropped 3 bases and J dropped 12 bases, with 13 bases sitting between them. Germline V CDR1 and CDR2: SGHRS, YFSETQ. The CDR3 contains 12 residues. The CDR3 loop is CASSSEWGAQFF. The DNA of the CDR3 is TGCGCCAGCAGCTCCGAATGGGGTGCGCAGTTCTTC.

The chain joins TRBV19 to TRBJ2-2; 10 nucleotides align to TRBD2. Germline V gives CDR1 LNHDA, CDR2 SQIVND (reference sequence). V lost 4 bases and J lost 4; bases outside the gene matches: 3. CDR3 length: 15 residues. CDR3 loop: CASSKLAGPTGELFF. CDR3 coding DNA: TGTGCCAGTAGTAAACTAGCGGGGCCCACCGGGGAGCTGTTTTTT.

The chain carries TRBV2 and TRBJ2-1; D remains unclear. Germline assignment: CDR1 SNHLY and CDR2 FYNNEI. The CDR3 loop spans 13 amino acids. V gave up 3 bases and J gave up 8 bases, with 11 bases separating them. The DNA for the CDR3 is TGTGCCAGCAGTGATGACTCAGGTCATGAGCAGTTCTTC. Translated, it gives CASSDDSGHEQFF.

The chain is built from TRBV7-2 and TRBJ1-2; D might be TRBD1 (5 bases). Between the trimmed V and J ends, which lost 0 bases and 4 bases, there was a span of 15 bases. In germline, CDR1 is SGHTA, CDR2 FQGNSA. This CDR3 spans 16 amino acids. The CDR3 nucleotides are TGTGCCAGCAGCTTAGCTCCAGGGTACCCTTCCTATGGCTACACCTTC. As protein: CASSLAPGYPSYGYTF.

The genes are TRBV28 and TRBJ1-1; D remains unclear. Trimming left V 7 bases short and J 0 bases short, with 15 bases between. Per germline, CDR1 MDHEN and CDR2 SYDVKM. The CDR3 runs to 15 residues. CDR3 sequence reads: CASNTGTHMNTEAFF. In nucleotides, the CDR3 is TGTGCCAGCAATACGGGTACTCACATGAACACTGAAGCTTTCTTT. The variable domain in full, with the rest retrieved from reference TRBV28 and TRBJ1-1, is DVKVTQSSRYLVKRTGEKVFLECVQDMDHENMFWYRQDPGLGLRLIYFSYDVKMKEKGDIPEGYSVSREKKERFSLILESASTNQTSMYLCASNTGTHMNTEAFFGQGTRLTVV.

The V gene is TRBV2, the J gene TRBJ2-7, with D possibly being TRBD2 (6 bases). This CDR3 has 13 amino acids. Trimming removed 6 bases from V and 3 bases from J, with 12 bases in between. Germline V gene sequence: CDR1 SNHLY, CDR2 FYNNEI. DNA for the CDR3: TGTGCCAGCAGCGGGACTTCCAACTACGAGCAGTACTTC. Its protein is CASSGTSNYEQYF.

The rearrangement joins TRBV11-2 to TRBJ1-5; no definite D call. Germline values: CDR1 SGHAT, CDR2 FQNNGV. Trimming took 5 bases from V and 0 from J, leaving 5 bases between them. CDR3 length: 13 residues. The CDR3 loop reads CASSPDSNQPQHF. CDR3 DNA: TGTGCCAGCAGCCCCGATAGCAATCAGCCCCAGCATTTT.